Listed here are 6 T cell receptor beta chains from one sample, sequenced in a study of regulatory T cells in long-lasting Graves disease. This sample's time point: newly diagnosed GD, antithyroid drugs for less than 3 months. Isolated PBMC RNA provided the starting material for the TCR library. Both iRepertoire HTBI primers and Arm-PCR of CDR3 regions were used to build the TCR beta libraries. TCRdb re-derived calls from the multiplex PCR reads in MiXCR, one entry per CDR3 protein. The sample has roughly 420,000 distinct CDR3 sequences, 14% seen once. These data are also associated with another study on T cells in Graves' hyperthyroidism and ophthalmopathy.

The sample was peripheral blood mononuclear cells (PBMCs), taken at new diagnosis, from a patient treated with antithyroid drugs. These receptors all stem from a woman aged 45-60 years with Graves disease.

As to this clonotype: A much larger clone lies a single base off, so this may be a read error. The V call is TRBV5-1, the J call TRBJ2-5, with a weak D call TRBD2 (6 bases). V was cut by 3 bases and J by 5 bases, with 11 bases left in between. CDR1 is SGHRS, CDR2 YFSETQ, per germline. The CDR3 length is 13 residues. The CDR3, as DNA: TGCGCCAGCAGCTCCGGGGAGGCCGAGACCCAGTACTTC. Translated: CASSSGEAETQYF.

This clonotype was found many times. A read error may produce the germline difference seen at one junction end. The CDR3 sequence is CASSVTGWTEAFF. CDR3 sequence (DNA): TGTGCCAGCAGCGTAACAGGGTGGACTGAAGCTTTCTTT. The chain employs TRBV7-3 and TRBJ1-1; D is possibly TRBD1 (6 bases). The CDR3 is 13 amino acids. In germline, CDR1 is SGHTA, CDR2 FQGTGA.

This clonotype occurred a few times. V and J are TRBV24-1 and TRBJ2-4; D is ambiguous. This CDR3 is 13 amino acids long. Germline V gives CDR1 KGHDR, CDR2 SFDVKD. V lost 7 bases and J lost 5, with 11 bases in between. The CDR3: CATSPAYQNIQYF. In DNA, the CDR3 is TGTGCCACCAGCCCGGCCTACCAAAACATTCAGTACTTC.

CDR3 region: CASSPLEKRGVGANVLTF. For the CDR3, the DNA is TGTGCCAGCTCACCTTTAGAAAAAAGGGGGGTCGGGGCCAACGTCCTGACTTTC. This sequence joins TRBV18 and TRBJ2-6; D may correspond to TRBD1 or TRBD2 (6 bases each). The CDR3 is 18 amino acids. The germline V and J ends were trimmed by 3 bases and 4 bases, with 19 bases remaining between them. Germline CDR1 is KGHSH and CDR2 is LQKENI.

The chain carries TRBV29-1 and TRBJ1-2, with 9 bases identical to TRBD1. The V gene's germline CDR1 is SQVTM and CDR2 ANQGSEA. The CDR3 runs 16 residues. The V and J ends lost 6 bases and 2 bases, in that order; junction bases with no gene match: 13. CDR3 sequence: CSVVSGTGNNNYGYTF. In DNA form, the CDR3 reads TGCAGCGTGGTCTCCGGGACAGGGAATAACAACTATGGCTACACCTTC.

This clonotype was observed at least ten times. The CDR3 loop is CASSQDLNAIYEQYF. The DNA of the CDR3 is TGTGCCAGCAGCCAAGATCTGAACGCGATCTACGAGCAGTACTTC. The V call is TRBV3-1, the J call TRBJ2-7; no definite D call. This CDR3 is built from 15 residues. Between the trimmed V and J ends, which lost 0 bases and 3 bases, there was a span of 12 bases. Germline assignment: CDR1 LGHDT and CDR2 YNNKEL (reference sequence).